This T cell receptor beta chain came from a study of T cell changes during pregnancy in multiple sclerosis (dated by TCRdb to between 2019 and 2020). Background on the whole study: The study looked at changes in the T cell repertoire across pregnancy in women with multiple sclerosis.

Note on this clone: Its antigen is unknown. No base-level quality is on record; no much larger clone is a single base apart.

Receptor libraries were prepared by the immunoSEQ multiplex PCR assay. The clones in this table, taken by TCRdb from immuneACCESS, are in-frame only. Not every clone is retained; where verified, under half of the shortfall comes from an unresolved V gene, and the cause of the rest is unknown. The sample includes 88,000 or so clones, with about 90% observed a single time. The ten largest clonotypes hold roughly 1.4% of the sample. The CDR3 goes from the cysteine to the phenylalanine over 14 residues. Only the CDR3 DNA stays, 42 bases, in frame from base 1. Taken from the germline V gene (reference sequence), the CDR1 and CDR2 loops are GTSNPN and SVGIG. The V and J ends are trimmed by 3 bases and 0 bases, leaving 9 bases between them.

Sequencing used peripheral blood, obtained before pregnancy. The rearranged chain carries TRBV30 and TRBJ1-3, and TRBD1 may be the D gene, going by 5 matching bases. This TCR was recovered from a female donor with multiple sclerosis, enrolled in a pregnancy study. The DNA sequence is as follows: TGTGCCTGGAGGACAGCGAACTCTGGAAACACCATATATTTT. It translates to CAWRTANSGNTIYF. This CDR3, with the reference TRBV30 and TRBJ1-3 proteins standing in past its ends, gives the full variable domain SQTIHQWPATLVQPVGSPLSLECTVEGTSNPNLYWYRQAAGRGLQLLFYSVGIGQISSEVPQNLSASRPQDRQFILSSKKLLLSDSGFYLCAWRTANSGNTIYFGEGSWLTVV.